These 16 T cell receptor beta chains share one sample of origin, sequenced in a study of T cell changes during pregnancy in multiple sclerosis. Using immunoSEQ multiplex PCR, the repertoire was profiled, and TCRdb retains in-frame clones only, with some absent. Of roughly 55,000 clones listed, about 92% were seen once; the top ten hold 0.15% to 0.2%. The starting material was CD4+ T cells from peripheral blood mononuclear cells, obtained after pregnancy. The source is a female donor in good health, enrolled as a control in a pregnancy study.

J is TRBJ2-4 and V is TRBV6-5; D possibly corresponds to TRBD2 (5 bases). The CDR3 has 13 amino acids. Germline CDR1 and CDR2: MNHEY and SVGAGI. Trimming removed 4 bases at V and 7 bases at J, with 11 bases between. The CDR3 loop is CASSSSGWNIQYF. For the CDR3, the DNA is TGTGCCAGCAGTTCGAGCGGATGGAACATTCAGTACTTC.

V and J are TRBV15 and TRBJ2-7; TRBD1 is a possible D gene (5 bases). V was clipped by 0 bases and J by 0 bases, with 12 bases between them. CDR1 is LNHNV, CDR2 YYDKDF, per germline (reference sequence). The CDR3 extends over 16 amino acids. In nucleotides, the CDR3 is TGTGCCACCAGCAGAGATCTCAGAAGGGGCTCCTACGAGCAGTACTTC. It translates to CATSRDLRRGSYEQYF.

The chain's CDR3 is CASMEDFGNQPQHF. CDR3 DNA sequence: TGTGCCAGCATGGAGGATTTCGGCAATCAGCCCCAGCATTTT. V and J are TRBV6-1 and TRBJ1-5; no clear D gene. The CDR3 is 14 residues long. CDR1 and CDR2 (germline): MNHNS, SASEGT. Between the trimmed V and J ends, which lost 7 bases and 2 bases, there was a span of 12 bases.

The CDR3 loop is CASSPPQRSTGELFF. The CDR3 region has the DNA TGTGCCAGTAGTCCGCCCCAGCGGAGTACCGGGGAGCTGTTTTTT. The chain has TRBV19 and TRBJ2-2, with D possibly matching TRBD2 (5 bases). V was shortened by 5 bases and J by 5 bases, with 15 bases between the two germline ends. The CDR3 runs 15 residues. Germline CDR1 and CDR2: LNHDA and SQIVND (reference sequence).

The chain combines TRBV6-1 with TRBJ1-2; TRBD1 matches at 8 bases. This CDR3 region has 14 residues. CDR1 is MNHNS and CDR2 is SASEGT in the germline V gene. The J segment lost 5 bases and the V segment lost 4 bases, leaving 6 bases of the junction unmatched. The CDR3: CASSVDRDSYGYTF. CDR3 in DNA: TGTGCCAGCAGTGTGGACAGGGACTCTTATGGCTACACCTTC.

This chain links TRBV5-1 with TRBJ2-1, with TRBD2 matching 8 bases. Losses at the gene ends were 4 bases for V and 2 bases for J; bases not matched to a gene: 5. CDR1 and CDR2 from the germline V gene are SGHRS and YFSETQ. The CDR3 loop spans 15 amino acids. CDR3 protein: CASSTSGGTYNEQFF. The CDR3 nucleotides read TGCGCCAGCAGCACGAGCGGGGGTACCTACAATGAGCAGTTCTTC.

The rearrangement joins TRBV6-1 to TRBJ1-4; 7 positions match TRBD1. The CDR3 is 13 amino acids. J lost 6 bases, V lost 7 bases, and 5 bases had no gene match. Germline CDR1 and CDR2: MNHNS and SASEGT. DNA of the CDR3: TGTGCCAGCACTCGCGACAGGGATGAAAAACTGTTTTTT. This codes for CASTRDRDEKLFF.

The chain employs TRBV7-9 and TRBJ2-2, with D possibly matching TRBD1 (5 bases). CDR1 and CDR2 (germline): SEHNR, FQNEAQ (reference sequence). V gave up 5 bases and J gave up 8 bases, with 12 bases separating them. The CDR3 length is 13 residues. The CDR3 sequence: CASSPRATGELFF. DNA for the CDR3: TGTGCCAGCAGCCCCAGGGCCACGGGGGAGCTGTTTTTT.

This chain links TRBV5-1 with TRBJ2-1; 10 nucleotides align to TRBD2. Germline V lookup: CDR1 SGHRS, CDR2 YFSETQ. The CDR3 totals 17 residues. J lost 10 bases, V lost 4 bases, and 17 bases had no gene match. The CDR3 sequence is CASSNGPSGGLTLEQFF. DNA of the CDR3: TGCGCCAGCAGCAACGGTCCTAGCGGGGGACTTACCTTAGAGCAGTTCTTC. The complete variable domain, with remaining parts taken from reference TRBV5-1 and TRBJ2-1, reads KAGVTQTPRYLIKTRGQQVTLSCSPISGHRSVSWYQQTPGQGLQFLFEYFSETQRNKGNFPGRFSGRQFSNSRSEMNVSTLELGDSALYLCASSNGPSGGLTLEQFFGPGTRLTVL.

This chain joins TRBV27 and TRBJ2-2, with 9 nucleotides matching TRBD1. Trimming took 9 bases from V and 4 from J; bases not matched to a gene: 6. CDR1 and CDR2 from the germline V gene are MNHEY and SMNVEV (reference sequence). The CDR3 has 14 amino acids. The chain's CDR3 is CASSPGQGTGELFF. In DNA, the CDR3 is TGTGCCAGTTCGCCGGGACAGGGCACCGGGGAGCTGTTTTTT.

This chain connects TRBV6-5 to TRBJ2-6; D might be TRBD2 (6 bases). Germline V lookup: CDR1 MNHEY, CDR2 SVGAGI. V was shortened by 8 bases and J by 4 bases, with 15 bases between the two germline ends. The CDR3 contains 15 residues. In DNA, the CDR3 is TGTGCCAGCGGGACCGCAGGACTAGGGGCCAACGTCCTGACTTTC. This gives the protein CASGTAGLGANVLTF.

This chain links TRBV30 with TRBJ1-5; D uncertain. Germline lookup yields CDR1 GTSNPN and CDR2 SVGIG (reference sequence). The CDR3 extends over 13 amino acids. The germline V and J ends were trimmed by 4 bases and 8 bases, with 15 bases remaining between them. CDR3 sequence: CAWTPDIFKPQHF. The CDR3 DNA reads as TGTGCCTGGACCCCTGACATCTTTAAGCCCCAGCATTTT.

This clone was seen only a few times. The chain couples TRBV4-2 to TRBJ1-1, with a weak D call TRBD1 (6 bases). The CDR3 extends over 13 amino acids. Trimming took off 0 bases at V and 8 bases at J, with 10 bases between the two ends. Germline values: CDR1 LGHNA, CDR2 YNFKEQ. The CDR3 bases are TGTGCCAGCAGCCAAGAGGGACACCGGGAAGCTTTCTTT. Protein sequence: CASSQEGHREAFF.

This clone has just one count. The chain links TRBV7-9 to TRBJ1-3, with D maybe TRBD1 (5 bases). Trimming stripped 7 bases from V and 0 bases from J, with 19 bases between. This CDR3 spans 17 amino acids. Germline CDR1 reads SEHNR; CDR2 reads FQNEAQ (reference sequence). This CDR3 is CASTPGLTANSGNTIYF. The CDR3 coding sequence is TGTGCCAGCACCCCGGGACTTACAGCCAACTCTGGAAACACCATATATTTT.

The gene calls are TRBV29-1 and TRBJ2-3; D remains ambiguous. Germline V gene sequence: CDR1 SQVTM, CDR2 ANQGSEA. This CDR3 has 12 residues. V lost 4 bases, J lost 0 bases, and 5 bases lay in between. The CDR3 region is CSVGASTDTQYF. CDR3 in DNA: TGCAGCGTTGGGGCCAGCACAGATACGCAGTATTTT.

In DNA, the CDR3 is TGTGCCATCAGTGGCTCTAGCGGAAGCTCCTACAATGAGCAGTTCTTC. This encodes CAISGSSGSSYNEQFF. The J gene is TRBJ2-1, the V gene TRBV10-3, with 7 bases fitting TRBD2. CDR1 and CDR2 (germline): ENHRY, SYGVKD. The CDR3 runs 16 residues. Unmatched junction bases numbered 6, after V lost 4 bases and J lost 0 bases.